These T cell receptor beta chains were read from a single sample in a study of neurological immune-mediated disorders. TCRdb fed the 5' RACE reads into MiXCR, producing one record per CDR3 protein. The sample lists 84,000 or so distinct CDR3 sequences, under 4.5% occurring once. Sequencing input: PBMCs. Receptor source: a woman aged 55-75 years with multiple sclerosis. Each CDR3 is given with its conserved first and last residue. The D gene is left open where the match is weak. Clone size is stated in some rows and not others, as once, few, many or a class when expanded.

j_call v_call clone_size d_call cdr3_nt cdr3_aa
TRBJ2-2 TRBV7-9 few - TGTGCCAGCAGACAAGCAGGGGCACAGACGAACACCGGGGAGCTGTTTTTT CASRQAGAQTNTGELFF
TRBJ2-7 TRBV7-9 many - TGTGCCAGCAGCTTGGGGGAACACTACGAGCAGTACTTC CASSLGEHYEQYF
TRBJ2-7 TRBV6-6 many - TGTGCCAGCGGCCTAACAGGCGACGAGCAGTACTTC CASGLTGDEQYF
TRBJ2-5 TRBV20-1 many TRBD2 TGCAGTGCTAGAGACGTAGCGGGGCTACAAGAGACCCAGTACTTC CSARDVAGLQETQYF
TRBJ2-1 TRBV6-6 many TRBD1 TGTGCCAGCAGTTACGGGGGACAGGGAAGGCGCAATGAGCAGTTCTTC CASSYGGQGRRNEQFF
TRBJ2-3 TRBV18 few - TGTGCCAGCTCATATAGAATCACAGATACGCAGTATTTT CASSYRITDTQYF
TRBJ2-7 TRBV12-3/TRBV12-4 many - TGTGCCAGCAGTTTAGACACCTACGAGCAGTACTTC CASSLDTYEQYF
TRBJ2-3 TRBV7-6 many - TGTGCCAGCAGCTCGACAGGACTTAGCACAGATACGCAGTATTTT CASSSTGLSTDTQYF
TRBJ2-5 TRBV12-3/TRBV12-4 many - TGTGCCAGCAGTTCCCAGTCCCGTGGGGGGACCCAGTACTTC CASSSQSRGGTQYF
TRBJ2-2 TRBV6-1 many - TGTGCCGTAAGGGCCGGGGAGAACACCGGGGAGCTGTTTTTT CAVRAGENTGELFF
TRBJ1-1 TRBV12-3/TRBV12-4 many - TGTGCCAGCAGCCCTTTGGGCAGCCCGAACACTGAAGCTTTCTTT CASSPLGSPNTEAFF
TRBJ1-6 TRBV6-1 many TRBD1 TGTGCCAGCAAAGGACAGGGGAGGGGTTATAATTCACCCCTCCACTTT CASKGQGRGYNSPLHF
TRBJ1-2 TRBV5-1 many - TGCGCCAGCAGCTTAAGGTTGGGAGGCTACACCTTC CASSLRLGGYTF
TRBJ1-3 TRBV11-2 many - TGTGCCAGCAGCGCCCGGACAGTCCCGACCTCTGGAAACACCATATATTTT CASSARTVPTSGNTIYF
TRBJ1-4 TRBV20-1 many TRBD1 TGCAGTGCTCCCCCTACAACCGGACAGGGTGGGGAAAAACTGTTTTTT CSAPPTTGQGGEKLFF
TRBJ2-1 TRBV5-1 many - TGCGCCAGCAGCTTGGGGGGGGAACACAATGAGCAGTTCTTC CASSLGGEHNEQFF
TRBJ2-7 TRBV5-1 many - TGCGCCAGCAGATCCCAGGGGGGGAATTACGAGCAGTACTTC CASRSQGGNYEQYF
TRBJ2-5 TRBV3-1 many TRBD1 TGTGCCAGCAGGCCCCTAGGACAGGGGGCGAGGGAGACCCAGTACTTC CASRPLGQGARETQYF
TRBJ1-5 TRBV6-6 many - TGTGCCAGCAGGCGAGGGGCAGGCTATAGCAATCAGCCCCAGCATTTT CASRRGAGYSNQPQHF
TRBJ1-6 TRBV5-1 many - TGCGCCAGCAGCGCGGCCGAGTTTGCTTATAATTCACCCCTCCACTTT CASSAAEFAYNSPLHF
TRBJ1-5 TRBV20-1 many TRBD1 TGCAGTGCTACCCCGGGACAGGGGGTCAATCAGCCCCAGCATTTT CSATPGQGVNQPQHF
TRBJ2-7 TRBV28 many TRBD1 TGTGCCAGCAGTTTATCTCTCGGCAGGGGGTTGTACGAGCAGTACTTC CASSLSLGRGLYEQYF
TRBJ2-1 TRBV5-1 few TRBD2 TGCGCCAGCAGCTTTAGCGGGGGGTATGATGAGCAGTTCTTC CASSFSGGYDEQFF
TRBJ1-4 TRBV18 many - TGTGCCAGCTCAACCAATGAAAAACTGTTTTTT CASSTNEKLFF
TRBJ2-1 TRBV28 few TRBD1 TGTGCCAGCAAGACAGGGGGGGAAAATGAGCAGTTCTTC CASKTGGENEQFF
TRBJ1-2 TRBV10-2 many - TGCGCCAGCAGTGAGCAGGGTTACGGCTACACCTTC CASSEQGYGYTF
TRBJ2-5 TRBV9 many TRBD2 TGTGCCAGCAGCGTGGGACTACAGCAAGAGACCCAGTACTTC CASSVGLQQETQYF
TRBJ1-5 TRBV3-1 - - TGTGCCAGCAGCTTCGGACGTAATCAGCCCCAGCATTTT CASSFGRNQPQHF
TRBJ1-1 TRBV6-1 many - TGTGCCAGCAGTGAAGCCCCCTCGCCGAACACTGAAGCTTTCTTT CASSEAPSPNTEAFF
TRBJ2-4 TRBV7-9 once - TGTGCCAGCAGCAATGACAGAGCCAAAAACATTAGGTACTTC CASSNDRAKNIRYF
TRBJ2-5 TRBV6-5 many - TGTGCCAGCAGTTCAAGGAGGGGGACGGAGACCCAGTACTTC CASSSRRGTETQYF
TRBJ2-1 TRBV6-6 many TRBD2 TGTGCCAGCAGTCGGACTAGCGGGGGATACAATGAGCAGTTCTTC CASSRTSGGYNEQFF
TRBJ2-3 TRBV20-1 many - TGCAGTGCTAGAGTCGGAGGAGATACGCAGTATTTT CSARVGGDTQYF
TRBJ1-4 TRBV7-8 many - TGTGCCAGCAGCTTAGCAGGGGCTCCTAATGAAAAACTGTTTTTT CASSLAGAPNEKLFF
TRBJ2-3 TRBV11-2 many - TGTGCCAGCAGTTGGGACCGAACGGGAGATACGCAGTATTTT CASSWDRTGDTQYF
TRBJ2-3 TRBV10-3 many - TGTGCCATCAGCGGGGGGCAGAGCACAGATACGCAGTATTTT CAISGGQSTDTQYF
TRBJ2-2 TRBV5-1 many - TGCGCCAGCAGCTTGGCTACAGGGTCCGGGGAGCTGTTTTTT CASSLATGSGELFF
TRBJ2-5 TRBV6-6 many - TGTGCCAGCAGCCGACAGGAGGGTGAGACCCAGTACTTC CASSRQEGETQYF
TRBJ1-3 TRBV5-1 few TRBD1 TGCGCCAGCAGCTTGGTCCCGGGACAGGGGGGCCTTGTAGCTGGAAACACCATATATTTT CASSLVPGQGGLVAGNTIYF
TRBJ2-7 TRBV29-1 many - TGCAGCGTTGAAGAACCCAGGGGGGGGCCCAACTACGAGCAGTACTTC CSVEEPRGGPNYEQYF
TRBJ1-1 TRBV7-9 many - TGTGCCAGCAGCTTAGGGTTGGGGTACACTGAAGCTTTCTTT CASSLGLGYTEAFF
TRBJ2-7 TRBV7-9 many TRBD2 TGTGCCAGCAGCTTAAGGACTAGCGGGGGGGCCCCCCACTTC CASSLRTSGGAPHF
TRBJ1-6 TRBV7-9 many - TGTGCCAGCAGCTTGACAGCGCTTAATTCACCCCTCCACTTT CASSLTALNSPLHF
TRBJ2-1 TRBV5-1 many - TGCGCCAGCAGCTTGGCCTGGGCCTACAATGAGCAGTTCTTC CASSLAWAYNEQFF
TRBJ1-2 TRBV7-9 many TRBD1 TGTGCCAGCAGCTTAGACCAGGGGGAACGCTATGGCTACACCTTC CASSLDQGERYGYTF
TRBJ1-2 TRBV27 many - TGTGCCAGCAGTTTCGTGGGATCGGGCTATGGCTACACCTTC CASSFVGSGYGYTF
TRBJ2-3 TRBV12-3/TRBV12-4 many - TGTGCCAGCAGTTTGGGGCGGGGGCCTCCGAATACGCAGTATTTT CASSLGRGPPNTQYF
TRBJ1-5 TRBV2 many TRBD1 TGTGCCAGCAGTGTAGTGGCCGGGACAGGGGGCTTCCATAGCAATCAGCCCCAGCATTTT CASSVVAGTGGFHSNQPQHF
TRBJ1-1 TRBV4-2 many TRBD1 TGTGCCAGCAGCCGGGGGACAGGTACTATGAACACTGAAGCTTTCTTT CASSRGTGTMNTEAFF
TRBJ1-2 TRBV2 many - TGTGCCAGCAGTGAAGGTGGGGGTTGGGGCTACACCTTC CASSEGGGWGYTF
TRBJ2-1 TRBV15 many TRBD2 TGTGCCACCAGCAGAGCTCGGGGGGGCTCCAATGAGCAGTTCTTC CATSRARGGSNEQFF
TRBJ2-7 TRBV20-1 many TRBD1 TGCAGTGCTGGGCAGGGGGCGGTCTACGAGCAGTACTTC CSAGQGAVYEQYF